This TCR beta chain was documented in a study of shared clonotypes between healthy human individuals. Findings and limits, study-wide: Shared across several donors were around 5% of the naive CD4 clonotypes.

The V end was cut by 5 bases, the J end by 3 bases, with 14 bases between. The germline CDR1 and CDR2 sequences are MNHEY and SMNVEV (reference sequence). This CDR3 is built from 14 residues. With respect to this clone: The antigen is not known.

TCRdb keeps only in-frame clones here, not all; method: immunoSEQ multiplex PCR. The repertoire includes fewer than 1.8 million clones, roughly 98.5% of them detected once, and around 0.38% sits in the top ten. Sequenced input: naive CD4+ T cells sorted from blood. Subset noted: CD45RA+ positively selected. The rearrangement links TRBV27 to TRBJ2-7; D remains ambiguous. The sequence was collected from a man in his thirties or forties in good health. The CDR3, as DNA: TGTGCCAGCAGTGGACGCAACCAATTCTACGAGCAGTACTTC. Encoded protein: CASSGRNQFYEQYF.